What follows are 26 T cell receptor beta chains derived from one specimen sequenced in a study of CD8 T cells in Susac syndrome. An input of roughly 0.5 to 1 ug of RNA was subjected to reverse transcription using random hexamers. TCRdb re-called the immunoSEQ multiplex PCR reads with MiXCR, one entry per CDR3 protein. The sample consists of around 130,000 distinct CDR3 sequences, just under 95% of them appearing once. Sequencing was done on a sample of CD8+ T cells from PBMCs. The receptors come from a human donor with Susac syndrome.

The chain employs TRBV20-1 and TRBJ2-5; TRBD2 matches 7 bases. The ends lost 0 bases at V and 3 bases at J; junction bases unmatched: 4. Germline lookup yields CDR1 DFQATT and CDR2 SNEGSKA (reference sequence). There are 14 residues in the CDR3. CDR3 in amino acids: CSARDRAGEETQYF. The DNA of the CDR3 is TGCAGTGCTAGAGATCGGGCGGGGGAAGAGACCCAGTACTTC.

This chain connects TRBV2 to TRBJ2-3; unclear D gene. The CDR3 covers 15 residues. CDR1 and CDR2 from the germline V gene are SNHLY and FYNNEI. V was trimmed by 3 bases and J by 2 bases, leaving 12 bases between them. CDR3 in DNA: TGTGCCAGCAGTGACGGCCCCTTTATCACAGATACGCAGTATTTT. It yields the protein CASSDGPFITDTQYF.

This chain uses TRBV20-1 with TRBJ2-7, with TRBD2 matching 9 bases. Germline assignment: CDR1 DFQATT and CDR2 SNEGSKA (reference sequence). Germline trimming cut 3 bases from V and 0 bases from J; bases unmatched to any gene: 3. The CDR3 is 14 residues long. The CDR3 DNA reads as TGCAGTGCTAGGTCTAGCGGGATCTCCTACGAGCAGTACTTC. Translating it yields CSARSSGISYEQYF.

This chain links TRBV6-5 with TRBJ1-4; tentative D call: TRBD1 (5 bases). The CDR3 is made up of 14 amino acids. Trimming cost V 2 bases and J 6 bases, with 10 bases left between them. The germline V gene has CDR1 MNHEY and CDR2 SVGAGI. Written as DNA, the CDR3 is TGTGCCAGCAGTTACGGATTGGGGGATGAAAAACTGTTTTTT. Residues: CASSYGLGDEKLFF.

The chain is built from TRBV27 and TRBJ1-1; no clear D. V gave up 2 bases and J gave up 2 bases, with 15 bases separating them. Germline assignment: CDR1 MNHEY and CDR2 SMNVEV (reference sequence). This CDR3 has 16 residues. The CDR3 DNA reads TGTGCCAGCAGTTTAGGACCCGGGGTCGGAAACACTGAAGCTTTCTTT. This encodes CASSLGPGVGNTEAFF.

The chain links TRBV6-5 to TRBJ1-1; no clear D gene. Germline CDR1 and CDR2: MNHEY and SVGAGI. The CDR3 has 15 residues. Between the trimmed V and J ends, which lost 0 bases and 0 bases, there was a span of 8 bases. The CDR3 DNA sequence: TGTGCCAGCAGTTACTCACGCCTCATGAACACTGAAGCTTTCTTT. As protein: CASSYSRLMNTEAFF.

The chain employs TRBV29-1 and TRBJ2-7, with TRBD1 as a possible D gene (6 bases). CDR1 and CDR2 (germline): SQVTM, ANQGSEA. The CDR3 extends over 14 amino acids. Trimming removed 3 bases from V and 0 bases from J, with 12 bases in between. The CDR3 sequence: CSVEVQGFSYEQYF. CDR3 nucleotides: TGCAGCGTTGAGGTACAGGGATTCTCCTACGAGCAGTACTTC.

V usage is TRBV29-1 and J usage is TRBJ1-1; D gene unclear. There are 12 residues in the CDR3. The ends were cut back, 3 bases at V and 4 bases at J, with 9 bases in the middle. Germline CDR1 reads SQVTM; CDR2 reads ANQGSEA. The CDR3 reads CSVDGVGTEAFF. As DNA, the CDR3 is TGCAGCGTTGATGGGGTGGGCACTGAAGCTTTCTTT. Based on the CDR3 plus reference TRBV29-1 and TRBJ1-1, the full variable domain is SAVISQKPSRDICQRGTSLTIQCQVDSQVTMMFWYRQQPGQSLTLIATANQGSEATYESGFVIDKFPISRPNLTFSTLTVSNMSPEDSSIYLCSVDGVGTEAFFGQGTRLTVV.

The genes are TRBV20-1 and TRBJ1-2; 8 bases agree with TRBD1. After removal of 0 bases from V and 8 bases from J, the junction contained 11 bases not matched to a gene. This CDR3 comprises 15 residues. CDR1 and CDR2 (germline): DFQATT, SNEGSKA (reference sequence). The CDR3: CSARDMAGGAGGYTF. The CDR3 coding sequence is TGCAGTGCTAGAGATATGGCAGGGGGCGCGGGAGGCTACACCTTC.

The chain joins TRBV18 to TRBJ2-5; perhaps TRBD1 as D (5 bases). The CDR3 sequence is 13 residues long. CDR1 is KGHSH and CDR2 is LQKENI in the germline V gene. V gave up 3 bases and J gave up 3 bases, with 8 bases separating them. DNA of the CDR3: TGTGCCAGCTCACCGGAACAGGAAGAGACCCAGTACTTC. It encodes CASSPEQEETQYF.

This clonotype was recorded once. The V and J genes are TRBV24-1 and TRBJ2-3; unclear D gene. V was pared by 4 bases and J by 10 bases, with 11 bases between. This CDR3 comprises 12 residues. Germline V gene sequence: CDR1 KGHDR, CDR2 SFDVKD. The CDR3 is CATSEGGLAQYF. CDR3 sequence (DNA): TGTGCCACCAGTGAAGGTGGTCTCGCGCAGTATTTT.

Written as DNA, the CDR3 is TGTGCCAGTAGTAACGGGACAGCTGTCTATAATTCACCCCTCCACTTT. It is translated as CASSNGTAVYNSPLHF. The chain is built from TRBV19 and TRBJ1-6, with 7 bases aligning to TRBD1. The CDR3 runs to 16 residues. After removal of 4 bases from V and 3 bases from J, the junction contained 6 bases not matched to a gene. Germline values: CDR1 LNHDA, CDR2 SQIVND (reference sequence).

The genes are TRBV5-1 and TRBJ2-5; maybe TRBD1 (5 bases). CDR1 and CDR2 (germline): SGHRS, YFSETQ. V lost 3 bases and J lost 0, with 24 bases in between. This CDR3 is 19 amino acids long. CDR3 bases: TGCGCCAGCAGCTCACTCCCAGGGTCTGGGCTTACGGACCAAGAGACCCAGTACTTC. Translation gives CASSSLPGSGLTDQETQYF.

The J gene is TRBJ1-5, the V gene TRBV27; D gene ambiguous. The CDR3 loop spans 13 amino acids. Germline CDR1 and CDR2: MNHEY and SMNVEV (reference sequence). Trimming stripped 2 bases from V and 4 bases from J, with 6 bases between. The CDR3 coding sequence is TGTGCCAGCAGTTTAAGGCAGAATCAGCCCCAGCATTTT. Translation gives CASSLRQNQPQHF.

CDR3 sequence: CASSPGQGRTGELFF. CDR3 sequence (DNA): TGCGCCAGCAGCCCCGGACAGGGGCGCACCGGGGAGCTGTTTTTT. This chain uses TRBV5-1 with TRBJ2-2, with 9 bases identical to TRBD1. The V segment lost 4 bases and the J segment 4 bases; nucleotides outside the gene matches: 5. CDR3 length: 15 residues. The germline CDR1 and CDR2 sequences are SGHRS and YFSETQ.

This clonotype appeared a few times. The chain combines TRBV20-1 with TRBJ2-5, with D possibly matching TRBD2 (6 bases). Germline V gene sequence: CDR1 DFQATT, CDR2 SNEGSKA (reference sequence). V shed 0 bases and J shed 4 bases, with 12 bases lying between them. The CDR3 sequence is 14 residues long. CDR3 protein: CSAREGRGRETQYF. The CDR3 nucleotides are TGCAGTGCTAGAGAGGGCCGGGGGAGAGAGACCCAGTACTTC.

This chain links TRBV13 with TRBJ2-5; no clear D. V shed 5 bases and J shed 4 bases, with 11 bases lying between them. Germline assignment: CDR1 PRHDT and CDR2 FYEKMQ (reference sequence). This CDR3 contains 13 residues. CDR3: CASSLEVGETQYF. The DNA for the CDR3 is TGTGCCAGCAGCCTCGAGGTGGGAGAGACCCAGTACTTC.

This clonotype has just a few counts. The chain uses TRBV14 and TRBJ2-7; D is unresolved. Trimming shortened V by 1 base and J by 2 bases, and 9 bases separated the two germline ends. Germline loops: CDR1 SGHDN, CDR2 FVKESK. This CDR3 comprises 14 residues. In DNA, the CDR3 is TGTGCCAGCAGCCAAGGCCTTGGCCCCTACGAGCAGTACTTC. It codes for CASSQGLGPYEQYF.

J is TRBJ1-5 and V is TRBV29-1, with 7 bases that match TRBD1. The germline V gene has CDR1 SQVTM and CDR2 ANQGSEA. The CDR3 runs 12 residues. The J segment lost 9 bases and the V segment lost 6 bases, leaving 8 bases of the junction unmatched. The CDR3 loop is CSVTTGPGPQHF. The CDR3 DNA follows: TGCAGCGTAACGACAGGGCCCGGGCCCCAGCATTTT.

The V call is TRBV29-1, the J call TRBJ2-1; 7 positions agree with TRBD2. This CDR3 is 14 amino acids long. Germline CDR1 and CDR2: SQVTM and ANQGSEA. Germline trimming cut 4 bases from V and 5 bases from J; bases unmatched to any gene: 8. CDR3 sequence (DNA): TGCAGCGTTGGTGGGGTGGGGGGGGACAATGAGCAGTTCTTC. Translated, it gives CSVGGVGGDNEQFF.

This clonotype appeared a single time. The chain uses TRBV19 and TRBJ1-1; D not resolved. From germline, CDR1 is LNHDA and CDR2 SQIVND (reference sequence). V lost 3 bases and J lost 6, with 8 bases in between. The CDR3 totals 12 residues. The CDR3 here is CASSIGLAEAFF. The CDR3 DNA is TGTGCCAGTAGTATCGGACTAGCTGAAGCTTTCTTT.

The chain couples TRBV12-3 or TRBV12-4 to TRBJ1-2; no firm D call. Deletions cut 2 bases from V and 4 bases from J, with 5 bases between. The CDR3 loop spans 12 amino acids. CDR3 nucleotide sequence: TGTGCCAGCAGTTTATTGGGCTATGGCTACACCTTC. As protein: CASSLLGYGYTF.

J is TRBJ1-1 and V is TRBV20-1, with unresolved D. This CDR3 has 12 amino acids. Germline CDR1 is DFQATT and CDR2 is SNEGSKA (reference sequence). V was cut by 2 bases and J by 0 bases, with 4 bases left in between. The CDR3 DNA reads as TGCAGTGCTAGATTGGTGAACACTGAAGCTTTCTTT. Amino acid sequence: CSARLVNTEAFF.

The chain joins TRBV6-9 to TRBJ1-5; the D gene is possibly TRBD1 (5 bases). This CDR3 comprises 13 residues. Per germline, CDR1 MNHGY and CDR2 SVAAGI. Deletions cut 4 bases from V and 5 bases from J, with 9 bases between. This chain's CDR3 is CASSCRVYQPQHF. CDR3 sequence (DNA): TGTGCCAGCAGTTGCAGGGTATATCAGCCCCAGCATTTT.

The chain is built from TRBV9 and TRBJ2-1, with D maybe TRBD1 (5 bases). CDR1 is SGDLS and CDR2 is YYNGEE in the germline V gene. Trimming removed 3 bases from V and 10 bases from J, with 8 bases in between. The CDR3 is 11 amino acids. CDR3 region: CASSGQREQFF. The CDR3 coding sequence is TGTGCCAGCAGCGGACAGAGAGAGCAGTTCTTC. The whole variable domain, filled in from reference TRBV9 and TRBJ2-1, reads DSGVTQTPKHLITATGQRVTLRCSPRSGDLSVYWYQQSLDQGLQFLIQYYNGEERAKGNILERFSAQQFPDLHSELNLSSLELGDSALYFCASSGQREQFFGPGTRLTVL.

CDR3 DNA sequence: TGTGCCAGCAGCCCCCCTAGAAGTCTGAACACTGAAGCTTTCTTT. Protein sequence: CASSPPRSLNTEAFF. This chain connects TRBV7-9 to TRBJ1-1; the D is unclear. The CDR3 is 15 residues long. CDR1 is SEHNR and CDR2 is FQNEAQ in the germline V gene (reference sequence). Trimming took off 5 bases at V and 0 bases at J, with 13 bases between the two ends.